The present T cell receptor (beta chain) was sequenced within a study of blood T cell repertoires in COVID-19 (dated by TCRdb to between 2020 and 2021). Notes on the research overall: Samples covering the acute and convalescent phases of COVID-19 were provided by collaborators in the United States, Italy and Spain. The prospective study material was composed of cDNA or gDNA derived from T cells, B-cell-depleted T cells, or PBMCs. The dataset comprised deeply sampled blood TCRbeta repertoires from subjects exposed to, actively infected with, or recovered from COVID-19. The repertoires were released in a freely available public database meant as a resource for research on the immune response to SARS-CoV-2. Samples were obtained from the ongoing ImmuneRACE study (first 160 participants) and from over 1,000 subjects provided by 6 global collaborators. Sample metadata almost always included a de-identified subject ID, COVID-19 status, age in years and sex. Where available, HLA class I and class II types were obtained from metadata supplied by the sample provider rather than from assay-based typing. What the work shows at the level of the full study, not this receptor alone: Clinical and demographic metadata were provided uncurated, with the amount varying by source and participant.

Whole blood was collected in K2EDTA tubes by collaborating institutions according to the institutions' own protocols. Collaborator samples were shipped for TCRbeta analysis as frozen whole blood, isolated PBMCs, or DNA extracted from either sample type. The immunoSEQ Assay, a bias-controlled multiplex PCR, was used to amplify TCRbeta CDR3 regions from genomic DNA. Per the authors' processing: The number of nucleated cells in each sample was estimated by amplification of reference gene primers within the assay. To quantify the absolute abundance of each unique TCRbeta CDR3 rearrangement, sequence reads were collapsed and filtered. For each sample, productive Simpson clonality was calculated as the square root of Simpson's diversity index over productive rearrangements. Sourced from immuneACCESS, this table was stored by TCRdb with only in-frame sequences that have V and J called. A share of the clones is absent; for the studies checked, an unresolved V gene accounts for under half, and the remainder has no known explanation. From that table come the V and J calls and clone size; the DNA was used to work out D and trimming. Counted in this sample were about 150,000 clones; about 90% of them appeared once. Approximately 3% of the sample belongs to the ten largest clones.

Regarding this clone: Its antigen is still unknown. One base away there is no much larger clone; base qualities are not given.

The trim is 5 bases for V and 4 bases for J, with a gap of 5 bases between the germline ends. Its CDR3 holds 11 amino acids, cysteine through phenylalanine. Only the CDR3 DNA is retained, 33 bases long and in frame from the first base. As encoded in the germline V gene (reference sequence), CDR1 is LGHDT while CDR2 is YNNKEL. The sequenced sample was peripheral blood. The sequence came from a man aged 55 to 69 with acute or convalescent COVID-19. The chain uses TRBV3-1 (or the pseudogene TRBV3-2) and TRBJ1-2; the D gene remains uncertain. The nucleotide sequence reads TGTGCCAGCAGCGTCGGCTATGGCTACACCTTC. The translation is CASSVGYGYTF.